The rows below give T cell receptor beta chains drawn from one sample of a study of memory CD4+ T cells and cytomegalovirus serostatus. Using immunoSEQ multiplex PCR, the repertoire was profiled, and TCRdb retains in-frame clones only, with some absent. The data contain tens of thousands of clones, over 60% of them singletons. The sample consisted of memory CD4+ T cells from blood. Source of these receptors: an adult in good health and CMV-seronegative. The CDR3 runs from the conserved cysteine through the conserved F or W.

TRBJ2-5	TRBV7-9	CASTAGQETQYF
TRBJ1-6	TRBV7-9	CASSSGRGSPLHF
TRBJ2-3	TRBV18	CASSSQAGGPTDTQYF
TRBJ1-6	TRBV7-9	CASRPRTDSPLHF
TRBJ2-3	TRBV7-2	CASSLIIAAPHTQYF
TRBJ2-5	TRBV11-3	CASSLNLAGQETQYF
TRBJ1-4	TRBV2	CASQTGGEKLFF
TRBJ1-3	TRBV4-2	CASSQSGTAQINTIYF
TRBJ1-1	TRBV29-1	CSGSQNTEAFF
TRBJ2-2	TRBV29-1	CSVRRQGTGELFF
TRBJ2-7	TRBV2	CASSEWGSGASSYEQYF
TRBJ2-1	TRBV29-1	CSAQPAGSYNEQFF
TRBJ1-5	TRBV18	CASSPDNNQPQHF
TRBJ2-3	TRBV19	CASSIRRGGADTQYF
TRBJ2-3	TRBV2	CASATGGADTQYF
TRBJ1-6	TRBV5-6	CASSSRGDGFRLGYSPLHF
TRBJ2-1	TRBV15	CATSRDTGLAGFNEQFF
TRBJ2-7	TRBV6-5	CASSFGGTPYEQYF
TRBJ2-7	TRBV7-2	CASSLGGSGGYEQYF
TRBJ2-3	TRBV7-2	CASSRGGGSTDTQYF
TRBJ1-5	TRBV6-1	CASSARTGPSNQPQHF
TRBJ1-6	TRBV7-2	CASSLGQSSNSPLHF